The clone carrying this T cell receptor beta chain was recorded only once. These data are taken from a study of blood T cell repertoires in COVID-19. In the study overall: The United States, Italy and Spain supplied acute and convalescent COVID-19 samples. Sample material is recorded as cDNA or gDNA derived from T cells, B-cell-depleted T cells, or PBMCs.

Germline V gene sequence: CDR1 SGHNT, CDR2 YYREEE (reference sequence). This CDR3 has 15 amino acids. V lost 3 bases and J lost 5; bases outside the gene matches: 10. Original processing methods: Reference gene primer amplification in the assay estimated nucleated cell counts. Libraries were prepared by immunoSEQ multiplex PCR; TCRdb keeps only in-frame clonotypes and omits some of them. V, J and clone size derive from that table, while D and trimming were established from the DNA sequence. Here the sample spans roughly 100,000 clones, about four fifths being singletons. The clonotype originates from a woman older than 75 with acute or convalescent COVID-19. The chain employs TRBV5-4 and TRBJ2-7, with 8 positions matching TRBD2. Sequencing was carried out using peripheral blood. The CDR3 sequence is CASSSRGAGENEQYV. The CDR3 DNA reads TGTGCCAGCAGCTCAAGGGGAGCGGGAGAAAACGAGCAGTACGTC.